This T cell receptor (beta chain) was captured by sequencing in a study of shared clonotypes between healthy human individuals. Study-wide context: Contributing individuals were a couple of females and three males aged 18 to 49. CD4 naive cells filled three plates per donor, CD4 memory three, CD8 naive two and CD8 memory one. Study outcomes and limitations: Non-shared clonotypes had lower generation probabilities than clonotypes shared by all four sorted-subset donors.

This clone was counted a single time. Its antigen is unknown. Original processing methods: Because ImmunoSEQ provided only junction sequences with no quality scores, the filtering differed. Method: immunoSEQ multiplex PCR; TCRdb's copy keeps in-frame clones and lacks some. V and J calls and clone size are given by that table; D and trimming were obtained from the DNA. The sample holds some 690,000 clones, 90% seen once. The CDR3 is made up of 17 amino acids. This sequence originates from a man aged 18 to 30 in good health. Some clones in this sample may be carry-over from other donors' samples. The V gene is TRBV21-1, the J gene TRBJ1-5. TRBV21-1 is labeled a pseudogene. Sequencing used memory CD8+ T cells from PBMCs. Subset here: CD45RO+ cells pooled with CCR7-negative TemRA cells. CDR3: CASSYNEGLYSNQPQHF. As DNA, the CDR3 is TGTGCCAGCAGCTACAACGAAGGCTTGTATAGCAATCAGCCCCAGCATTTT.